Presented here are 24 T cell receptor beta chains from one specimen sequenced in a study of T-cell memory formation after mild COVID-19. One entry per CDR3 protein results from TCRdb running MiXCR on the 5' RACE reads. The repertoire includes fewer than 650,000 distinct CDR3 sequences, roughly 17% of them detected once, and roughly 8.2% sits in the top ten. The sequenced material came from PBMCs or a T cell subset sorted from them (not recorded which). The receptors shown here come from an adult woman who had mild COVID-19 (a few samples of this study predate the infection). Cell type and time point are not known.

This clonotype came up a few times. V usage is TRBV12-3 or TRBV12-4 and J usage is TRBJ1-2; no firm D call. V lost 0 bases and J 3 bases, leaving 11 bases between the germline ends. There are 15 residues in the CDR3. In DNA, the CDR3 is TGTGCCAGCAGTTTAGCGGTCAGGAATCACTATGGCTACACCTTC. This gives the protein CASSLAVRNHYGYTF.

There are a few counts of this clonotype. The chain employs TRBV29-1 and TRBJ2-3; 7 bases agree with TRBD2. The CDR3 spans 15 residues. Germline loops: CDR1 SQVTM, CDR2 ANQGSEA. Germline trimming cut 3 bases from V and 0 bases from J; bases unmatched to any gene: 6. The CDR3 DNA is TGCAGCGTTGACTCTAGCGGATCTAGCACAGATACGCAGTATTTT. Translating gives CSVDSSGSSTDTQYF.

V is TRBV5-1 and J is TRBJ1-1; D remains ambiguous. Per the germline V gene, CDR1 is SGHRS and CDR2 is YFSETQ. Trimming shortened V by 0 bases and J by 3 bases, and 9 bases separated the two germline ends. The CDR3 length is 14 residues. The CDR3 nucleotides are TGCGCCAGCAGCTTGGAGGTAGGGTACACTGAAGCTTTCTTT. It yields the protein CASSLEVGYTEAFF.

This clonotype was observed a few times. The chain recombines TRBV12-3 or TRBV12-4 with TRBJ2-7, with 10 positions matching TRBD1. The CDR3 totals 15 residues. V gave up 5 bases and J gave up 6 bases; unmatched junction bases: 10. CDR3 protein: CASSVRQGALSEQYF. The CDR3, as DNA: TGTGCCAGCAGTGTGCGACAGGGGGCCCTCTCCGAGCAGTACTTC.

V and J are TRBV4-3 and TRBJ2-7; D possibly corresponds to TRBD2 (7 bases). The CDR3 length is 16 residues. V was cut by 0 bases and J by 6 bases, with 18 bases left in between. Germline assignment: CDR1 LGHNA and CDR2 YSLEER. In nucleotides, the CDR3 is TGCGCCAGCAGCCAAGATCGGGACTATGCAGGGGTCGAGCAGTACTTC. As protein: CASSQDRDYAGVEQYF.

There are many counts of this clonotype. The gene calls are TRBV27 and TRBJ2-1; maybe TRBD2 (6 bases). V was trimmed by 6 bases and J by 5 bases, leaving 17 bases between them. Germline-derived CDR1 and CDR2 are MNHEY and SMNVEV (reference sequence). This CDR3 is 15 amino acids long. This chain's CDR3 is CASRYGGSFNNEQFF. The CDR3 DNA is TGTGCCAGCAGATATGGAGGGTCCTTTAACAATGAGCAGTTCTTC.

This clonotype was counted only a few times. The chain uses TRBV7-6 and TRBJ1-6; D is ambiguous. Germline V gene sequence: CDR1 SGHVS, CDR2 FNYEAQ. CDR3 size: 16 residues. Trimming cost V 8 bases and J 5 bases, with 19 bases left between them. The CDR3 DNA follows: TGTGCCAGCGCTTACACCCGGACTGCCCATAATTCACCCCTCCACTTT. This translates into CASAYTRTAHNSPLHF. Drawing the rest from reference TRBV7-6 and TRBJ1-6, the complete variable domain is GAGVSQSPRYKVTKRGQDVALRCDPISGHVSLYWYRQALGQGPEFLTYFNYEAQQDKSGLPNDRFSAERPEGSISTLTIQRTEQRDSAMYRCASAYTRTAHNSPLHFGNGTRLTVT.

J is TRBJ1-6 and V is TRBV4-3; no reliable D call. Trimming left V 0 bases short and J 0 bases short, with 9 bases between. Germline V lookup: CDR1 LGHNA, CDR2 YSLEER. The CDR3 is 17 amino acids. CDR3 bases: TGCGCCAGCAGCCAAGATATACAAGGCTCCTATAATTCACCCCTCCACTTT. It specifies CASSQDIQGSYNSPLHF.

This chain joins TRBV6-5 and TRBJ2-1; D may be TRBD1 or TRBD2 (5 bases each). Germline V lookup: CDR1 MNHEY, CDR2 SVGAGI. There are 13 residues in the CDR3. The ends were cut back, 6 bases at V and 6 bases at J, with 12 bases in the middle. DNA of the CDR3: TGTGCCAGCAGGAGGGGTTTGGGCAATGAGCAGTTCTTC. Translated, it gives CASRRGLGNEQFF.

This clonotype was recorded a few times. The rearrangement joins TRBV5-8 to TRBJ1-1, with D perhaps TRBD1 (6 bases). The CDR3 runs 12 residues. The V end was cut by 2 bases, the J end by 10 bases, with 12 bases between. CDR1 SGHTS and CDR2 YDEGEE come from the germline V gene. The CDR3 is CASSFATGTAFF. CDR3 DNA: TGTGCCAGCAGCTTTGCTACAGGGACAGCTTTCTTT. Drawing the rest from reference TRBV5-8 and TRBJ1-1, the complete variable domain is EAGVTQSPTHLIKTRGQQATLRCSPISGHTSVYWYQQALGLGLQFLLWYDEGEERNRGNFPPRFSGRQFPNYSSELNVNALELEDSALYLCASSFATGTAFFGQGTRLTVV.

Only a few counts were recorded for this clonotype. The rearrangement links TRBV7-9 to TRBJ2-1, with TRBD2 identical over 9 bases. The J segment lost 4 bases and the V segment lost 4 bases, leaving 14 bases of the junction unmatched. CDR1 and CDR2 (germline): SEHNR, FQNEAQ (reference sequence). The CDR3 is 18 residues long. CDR3 in amino acids: CASSSTPLAGWEYNEQFF. CDR3 DNA: TGTGCCAGCAGCTCTACGCCCCTAGCGGGATGGGAGTACAATGAGCAGTTCTTC.

V usage is TRBV7-9 and J usage is TRBJ2-1; D remains unclear. The CDR3 is 12 amino acids. The germline gives CDR1 SEHNR, CDR2 FQNEAQ (reference sequence). V was cut by 1 base and J by 7 bases, with 5 bases left in between. The CDR3 DNA follows: TGTGCCAGCAGCTTAGTCCAAAATGAGCAGTTCTTC. Its protein is CASSLVQNEQFF.

This clonotype was detected a few times. The rearrangement links TRBV25-1 to TRBJ2-7, with TRBD1 matching 9 bases. The CDR3 runs to 14 residues. CDR1 MGHDK and CDR2 SYGVNS come from the germline V gene. V lost 4 bases and J lost 5; bases outside the gene matches: 6. CDR3 nucleotide sequence: TGTGCCAGCAGTGGGGGACAGGGTCGGGACGAGCAGTACTTC. This gives the protein CASSGGQGRDEQYF.

In its sample, this clonotype was seen a few times. The chain joins TRBV12-3 or TRBV12-4 to TRBJ1-2; weak D call: TRBD1 (6 bases). CDR3 size: 13 residues. Trimming left V 8 bases short and J 4 bases short, with 14 bases between. CDR3 in DNA: TGTGCCAGCCAAGGACAGCAAACCTATGGCTACACCTTC. Amino acid sequence: CASQGQQTYGYTF.

This clonotype was seen a handful of times. The V and J genes are TRBV4-1 and TRBJ2-3, with 10 bases aligning to TRBD2. V shed 4 bases, J shed 0 bases, and the junction held 4 bases outside the gene matches. Germline CDR1 reads MGHRA; CDR2 reads YSYEKL. The CDR3 has 16 amino acids. The CDR3 DNA follows: TGCGCCAGCAGCCGGAGCGGGGGGGCTAGCACAGATACGCAGTATTTT. It codes for CASSRSGGASTDTQYF.

The V and J genes are TRBV7-6 and TRBJ2-1, with TRBD1 identical over 7 bases. Germline V CDR1 and CDR2: SGHVS, FNYEAQ. CDR3 size: 16 residues. J lost 0 bases, V lost 5 bases, and 7 bases had no gene match. The CDR3 spells CASSLRQGFSYNEQFF. The CDR3 DNA reads as TGTGCCAGCAGCCTCAGACAGGGATTCTCCTACAATGAGCAGTTCTTC.

The rearrangement joins TRBV6-6 to TRBJ1-5; D unclear. This CDR3 is built from 16 residues. V was trimmed by 0 bases and J by 7 bases, leaving 16 bases between them. Germline assignment: CDR1 MNHNY and CDR2 SVGAGI (reference sequence). The CDR3 DNA reads as TGTGCCAGCAGTTACTCGATCCGCCTCCAGAGGCAGCCCCAGCATTTT. Translating gives CASSYSIRLQRQPQHF.

This clonotype has just a few counts. V usage is TRBV5-1 and J usage is TRBJ2-7; 10 positions agree with TRBD1. The CDR3 totals 15 residues. Looked up from germline, CDR1 is SGHRS and CDR2 is YFSETQ. The J segment lost 3 bases and the V segment lost 0 bases, leaving 3 bases of the junction unmatched. The CDR3 region has the DNA TGCGCCAGCAGCTTGGGGACAGGGGGTATCTACGAGCAGTACTTC. Residues: CASSLGTGGIYEQYF.

In its sample, this clonotype was seen a few times. The V and J genes are TRBV5-4 and TRBJ2-5; D possibly uses TRBD1 or TRBD2 (5 bases each). The V and J ends lost 3 bases and 5 bases respectively, with 20 bases between them. Germline lookup yields CDR1 SGHNT and CDR2 YYREEE (reference sequence). This CDR3 has 16 amino acids. The CDR3 DNA is TGTGCCAGCAGCTCGGGACCCGTTTCACCGGGGGAGACCCAGTACTTC. This translates into CASSSGPVSPGETQYF. The variable domain in full, with the rest retrieved from reference TRBV5-4 and TRBJ2-5, is ETGVTQSPTHLIKTRGQQVTLRCSSQSGHNTVSWYQQALGQGPQFIFQYYREEENGRGNFPPRFSGLQFPNYSSELNVNALELDDSALYLCASSSGPVSPGETQYFGPGTRLLVL.

The chain carries TRBV29-1 and TRBJ2-7; the match to TRBD1 covers 10 bases. Germline V CDR1 and CDR2: SQVTM, ANQGSEA. J lost 3 bases, V lost 7 bases, and 12 bases had no gene match. The CDR3 is 15 residues long. For the CDR3, the DNA is TGCAGCGCCCGAACCGGGACAGGGGTTAACTACGAGCAGTACTTC. Amino acids: CSARTGTGVNYEQYF.

This clonotype was recorded a few times. V and J are TRBV29-1 and TRBJ2-7; TRBD2 matches 7 bases. Germline V lookup: CDR1 SQVTM, CDR2 ANQGSEA. This CDR3 region has 12 residues. V shed 4 bases and J 3 bases; nucleotides not matched to a gene: 3. This CDR3 reads CSVAGGGYEQYF. The CDR3 coding sequence is TGCAGCGTTGCGGGAGGAGGCTACGAGCAGTACTTC.

V gene TRBV24-1 combines with J gene TRBJ1-2; D unclear. This CDR3 contains 12 residues. The V end was cut by 3 bases, the J end by 7 bases, with 8 bases between. The germline gives CDR1 KGHDR, CDR2 SFDVKD. CDR3 in amino acids: CATSDESLGYTF. The DNA for the CDR3 is TGTGCCACCAGTGATGAAAGCCTTGGCTACACCTTC.

This chain connects TRBV6-2 or TRBV6-3 to TRBJ2-4; 10 nucleotides match TRBD2. Germline trimming cut 5 bases from V and 5 bases from J; bases unmatched to any gene: 9. The CDR3 has 16 amino acids. CDR1 is MNHEY, CDR2 SVGEGT, per germline. The CDR3 protein is CASSDGTSVAENIQYF. CDR3 nucleotides: TGTGCCAGCAGTGACGGGACTAGCGTCGCGGAAAACATTCAGTACTTC.

The table lists this clonotype with a few counts. The chain joins TRBV18 to TRBJ1-5; D gene uncertain. Germline CDR1 reads KGHSH; CDR2 reads LQKENI. This CDR3 has 15 amino acids. The V end was cut by 1 base, the J end by 4 bases, with 11 bases between. The CDR3 reads CASSPQVGGNQPQHF. The CDR3 nucleotides are TGTGCCAGCTCACCACAGGTGGGCGGTAATCAGCCCCAGCATTTT.